What follows describes a single T cell receptor (beta chain). Clones were read by immunoSEQ multiplex PCR, and TCRdb kept only the in-frame ones, dropping some. There are some 110,000 clones in the sample; roughly four fifths occur only once, and about 2.5% lies in the top ten. CDR3 length: 15 amino acids. CDR1 MNHEY and CDR2 SVGAGI come from the germline V gene. The ends were cut back, 5 bases at V and 0 bases at J, with 14 bases in the middle. This entry comes from a study of blood T cell repertoires in COVID-19. Study information: The samples span acute and convalescent COVID-19 from the United States, Italy and Spain.

The sample comprised peripheral blood. The chain is built from TRBV6-5 and TRBJ2-7; tentatively, D is TRBD2 (6 bases). This receptor was obtained from a man aged 50 to 59 with acute or convalescent COVID-19. CDR3 residues: CASSRSGYSSYEQYF. In nucleotides, the CDR3 is TGTGCCAGCAGTAGGAGCGGGTATAGCTCCTACGAGCAGTACTTC.